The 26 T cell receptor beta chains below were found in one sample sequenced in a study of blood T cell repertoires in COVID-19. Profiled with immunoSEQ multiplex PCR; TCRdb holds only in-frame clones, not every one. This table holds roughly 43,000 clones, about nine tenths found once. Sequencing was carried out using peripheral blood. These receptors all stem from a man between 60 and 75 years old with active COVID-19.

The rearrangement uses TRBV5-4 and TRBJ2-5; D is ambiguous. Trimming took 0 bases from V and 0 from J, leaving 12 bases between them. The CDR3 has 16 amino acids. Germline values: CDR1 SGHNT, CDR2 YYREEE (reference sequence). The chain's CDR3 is CASSLAVTDNQETQYF. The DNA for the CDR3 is TGTGCCAGCAGCTTGGCCGTCACAGATAACCAAGAGACCCAGTACTTC.

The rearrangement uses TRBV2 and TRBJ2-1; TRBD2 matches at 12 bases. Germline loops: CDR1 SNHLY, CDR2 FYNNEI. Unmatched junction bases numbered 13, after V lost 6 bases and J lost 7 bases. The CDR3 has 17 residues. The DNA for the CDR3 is TGTGCCAGCAGAAGGGAGCTAGCGGGAGGGTGGAAGAATGAGCAGTTCTTC. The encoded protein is CASRRELAGGWKNEQFF.

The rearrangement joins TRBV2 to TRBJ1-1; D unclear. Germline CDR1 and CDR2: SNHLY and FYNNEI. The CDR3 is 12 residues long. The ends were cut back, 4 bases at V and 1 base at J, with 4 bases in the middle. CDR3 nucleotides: TGTGCCAGCAGTGTACAGAACACTGAAGCTTTCTTT. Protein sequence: CASSVQNTEAFF.

In nucleotides, the CDR3 is TGTGCCAGCAGCTTAGGGGTAGCAACCTACGAGCAGTACTTC. Translated: CASSLGVATYEQYF. The chain couples TRBV11-2 to TRBJ2-7; D gene uncertain. The germline V gene encodes CDR1 SGHAT and CDR2 FQNNGV. Trimming left V 1 base short and J 2 bases short, with 9 bases between. CDR3 length equals 14 residues.

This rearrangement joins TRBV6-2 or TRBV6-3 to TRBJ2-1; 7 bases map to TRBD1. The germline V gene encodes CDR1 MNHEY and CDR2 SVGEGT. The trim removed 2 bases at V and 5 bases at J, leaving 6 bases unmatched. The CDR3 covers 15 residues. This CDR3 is CASSYKSGGNNEQFF. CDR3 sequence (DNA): TGTGCCAGCAGTTACAAGTCAGGGGGAAACAATGAGCAGTTCTTC.

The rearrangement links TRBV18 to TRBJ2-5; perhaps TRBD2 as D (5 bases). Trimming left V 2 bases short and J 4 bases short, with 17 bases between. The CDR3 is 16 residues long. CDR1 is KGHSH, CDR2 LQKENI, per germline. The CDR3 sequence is CASSPGSAGRTETQYF. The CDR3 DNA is TGTGCCAGCTCACCAGGGAGCGCCGGTCGGACAGAGACCCAGTACTTC.

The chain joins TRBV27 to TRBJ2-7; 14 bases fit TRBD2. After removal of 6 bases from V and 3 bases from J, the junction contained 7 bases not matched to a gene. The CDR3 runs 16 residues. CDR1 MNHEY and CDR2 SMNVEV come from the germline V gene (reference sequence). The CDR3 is CASRTAGLAGVYEQYF. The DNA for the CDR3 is TGTGCCAGCAGGACCGCGGGACTAGCGGGAGTCTACGAGCAGTACTTC.

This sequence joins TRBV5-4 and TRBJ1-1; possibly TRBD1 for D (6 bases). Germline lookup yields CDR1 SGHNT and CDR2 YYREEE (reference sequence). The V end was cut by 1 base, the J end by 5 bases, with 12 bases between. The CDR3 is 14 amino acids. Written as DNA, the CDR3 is TGTGCCAGCAGCTTGACAGGGCCTTGGACTGAAGCTTTCTTT. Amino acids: CASSLTGPWTEAFF.

CDR3 region: CASSLKMGFGGANSPLHF. The CDR3 bases are TGTGCCAGCAGCTTAAAAATGGGCTTTGGTGGGGCCAATTCACCCCTCCACTTT. The V call is TRBV11-2, the J call TRBJ1-6; D is perhaps TRBD1 (5 bases). Germline assignment: CDR1 SGHAT and CDR2 FQNNGV. V lost 2 bases, J lost 7 bases, and 21 bases lay in between. CDR3 length: 18 residues. Filled out from reference TRBV11-2 and TRBJ1-6, the complete variable domain reads EAGVAQSPRYKIIEKRQSVAFWCNPISGHATLYWYQQILGQGPKLLIQFQNNGVVDDSQLPKDRFSAERLKGVDSTLKIQPAKLEDSAVYLCASSLKMGFGGANSPLHFGNGTRLTVT.

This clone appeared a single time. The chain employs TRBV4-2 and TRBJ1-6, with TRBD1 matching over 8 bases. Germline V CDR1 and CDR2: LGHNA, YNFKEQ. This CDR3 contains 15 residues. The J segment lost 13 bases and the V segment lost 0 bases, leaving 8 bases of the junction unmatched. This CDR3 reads CASSQDLGQGWPLHF. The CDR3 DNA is TGTGCCAGCAGCCAAGATCTTGGACAGGGTTGGCCCCTCCACTTT.

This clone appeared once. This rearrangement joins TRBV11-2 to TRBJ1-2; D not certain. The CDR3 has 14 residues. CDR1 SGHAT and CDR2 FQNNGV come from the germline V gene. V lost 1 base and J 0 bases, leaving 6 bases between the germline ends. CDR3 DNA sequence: TGTGCCAGCAGCTTAGGTCTTTCTAACTATGGCTACACCTTC. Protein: CASSLGLSNYGYTF.

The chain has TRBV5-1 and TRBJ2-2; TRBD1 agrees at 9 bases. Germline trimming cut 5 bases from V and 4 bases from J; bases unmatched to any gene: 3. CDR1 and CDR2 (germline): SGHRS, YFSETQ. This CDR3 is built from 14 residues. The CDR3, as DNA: TGCGCCAGCAGGGCGGGACAGGGCACCGGGGAGCTGTTTTTT. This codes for CASRAGQGTGELFF.

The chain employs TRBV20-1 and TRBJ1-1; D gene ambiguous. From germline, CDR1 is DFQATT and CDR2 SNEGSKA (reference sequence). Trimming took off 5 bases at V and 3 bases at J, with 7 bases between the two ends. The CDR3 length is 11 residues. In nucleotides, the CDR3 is TGCAGTGCTTCTCAGGACACTGAAGCTTTCTTT. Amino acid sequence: CSASQDTEAFF.

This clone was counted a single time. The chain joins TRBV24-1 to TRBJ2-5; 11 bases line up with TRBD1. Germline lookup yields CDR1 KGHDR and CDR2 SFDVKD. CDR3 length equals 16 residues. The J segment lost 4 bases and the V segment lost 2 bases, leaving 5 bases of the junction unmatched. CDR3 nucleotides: TGTGCCACCAGTGATTGGGGACAGGGGGGTGGAGAGACCCAGTACTTC. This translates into CATSDWGQGGGETQYF.

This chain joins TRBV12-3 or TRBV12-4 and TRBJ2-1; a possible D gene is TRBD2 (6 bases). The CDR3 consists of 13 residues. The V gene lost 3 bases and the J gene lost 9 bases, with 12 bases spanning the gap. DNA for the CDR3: TGTGCCAGCAGTTTTAGGTCGGGAGTTGAGCAGTTCTTC. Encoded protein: CASSFRSGVEQFF.

CDR3 region: CASSHTLLAPLANTGELFF. The CDR3 DNA is TGCGCCAGCAGCCACACCCTTCTAGCCCCCTTGGCGAACACCGGGGAGCTGTTTTTT. J is TRBJ2-2 and V is TRBV4-1, with D possibly matching TRBD2 (5 bases). Trimming left V 3 bases short and J 0 bases short, with 20 bases between. CDR1 is MGHRA and CDR2 is YSYEKL in the germline V gene. The CDR3 spans 19 residues.

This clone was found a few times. The CDR3 sequence: CASSPGGGAERVGPYGYTF. For the CDR3, the DNA is TGTGCCAGCTCACCGGGCGGCGGGGCGGAAAGAGTGGGGCCCTATGGCTACACCTTC. V and J are TRBV18 and TRBJ1-2, with D tentatively TRBD1 (5 bases). Trimming removed 3 bases from V and 4 bases from J, with 27 bases in between. The CDR3 has 19 amino acids. CDR1 and CDR2 (germline): KGHSH, LQKENI.

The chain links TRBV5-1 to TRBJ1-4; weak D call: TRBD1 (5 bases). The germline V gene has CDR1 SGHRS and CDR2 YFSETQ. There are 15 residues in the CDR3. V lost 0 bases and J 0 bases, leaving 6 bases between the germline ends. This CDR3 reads CASSLAQATNEKLFF. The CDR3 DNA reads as TGCGCCAGCAGCTTGGCACAGGCAACTAATGAAAAACTGTTTTTT.

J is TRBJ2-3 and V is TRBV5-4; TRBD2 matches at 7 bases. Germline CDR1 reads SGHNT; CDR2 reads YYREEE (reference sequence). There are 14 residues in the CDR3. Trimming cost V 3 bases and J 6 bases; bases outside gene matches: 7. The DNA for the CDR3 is TGTGCCAGCAGCTCTTCTAGCGGTAAGGATACGCAGTATTTT. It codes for CASSSSSGKDTQYF.

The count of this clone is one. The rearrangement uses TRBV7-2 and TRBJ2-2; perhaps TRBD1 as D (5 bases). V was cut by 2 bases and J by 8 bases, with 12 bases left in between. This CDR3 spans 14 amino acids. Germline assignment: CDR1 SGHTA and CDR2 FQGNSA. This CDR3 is CASSLFGAEGELFF. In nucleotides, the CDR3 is TGTGCCAGCAGCTTATTTGGGGCCGAGGGGGAGCTGTTTTTT.

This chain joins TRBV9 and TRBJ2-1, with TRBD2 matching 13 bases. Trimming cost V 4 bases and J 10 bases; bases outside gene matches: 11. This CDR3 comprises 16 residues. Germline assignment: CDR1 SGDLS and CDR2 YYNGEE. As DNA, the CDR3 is TGTGCCAGCAGCACCCGGACTAGCGGGAGTTTCCAGGAGCAGTTCTTC. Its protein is CASSTRTSGSFQEQFF.

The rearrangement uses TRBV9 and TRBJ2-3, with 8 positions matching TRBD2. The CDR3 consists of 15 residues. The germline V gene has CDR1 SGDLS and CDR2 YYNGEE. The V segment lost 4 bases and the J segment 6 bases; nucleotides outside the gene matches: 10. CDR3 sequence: CASSPSGLAVDTQYF. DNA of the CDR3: TGTGCCAGCAGCCCTTCCGGACTAGCTGTGGATACGCAGTATTTT.

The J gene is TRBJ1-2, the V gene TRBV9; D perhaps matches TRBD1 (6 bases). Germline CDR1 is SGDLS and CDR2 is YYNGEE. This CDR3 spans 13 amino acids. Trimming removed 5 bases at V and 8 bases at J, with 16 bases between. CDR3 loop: CASSEGVVGGYTF. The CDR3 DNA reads TGTGCCAGCAGTGAGGGGGTTGTGGGCGGCTACACCTTC.

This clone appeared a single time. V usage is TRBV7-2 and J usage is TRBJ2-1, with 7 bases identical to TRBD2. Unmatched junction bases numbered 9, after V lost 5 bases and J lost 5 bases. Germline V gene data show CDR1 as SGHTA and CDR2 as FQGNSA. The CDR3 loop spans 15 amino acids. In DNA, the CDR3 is TGTGCCAGCAGCCCGTCGTCTAGCGGCCACAATGAGCAGTTCTTC. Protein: CASSPSSSGHNEQFF.

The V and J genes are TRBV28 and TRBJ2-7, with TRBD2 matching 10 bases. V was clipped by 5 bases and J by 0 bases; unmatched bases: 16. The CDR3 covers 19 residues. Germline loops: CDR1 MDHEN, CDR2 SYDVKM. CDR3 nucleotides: TGTGCCAGCAGTCCCATCGATAGTAGCGGGAGGTGGTACTCCTACGAGCAGTACTTC. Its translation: CASSPIDSSGRWYSYEQYF.

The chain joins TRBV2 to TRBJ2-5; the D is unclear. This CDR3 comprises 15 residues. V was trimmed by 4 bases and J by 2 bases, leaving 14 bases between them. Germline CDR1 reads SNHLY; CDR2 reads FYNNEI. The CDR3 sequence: CASSASRRPQETQYF. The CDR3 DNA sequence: TGTGCCAGCAGTGCAAGTCGGCGGCCACAAGAGACCCAGTACTTC.